This T cell receptor beta chain was sequenced for a study of Ad26.COV2.S vaccination and SARS-CoV-2 variants. Here immunoSEQ multiplex PCR was the method, and the copy in TCRdb shows in-frame clones only, minus some. Here the sample spans about 480,000 clones, around 90% being singletons. Trimming cost V 4 bases and J 3 bases; bases outside gene matches: 12. The CDR3 is 18 amino acids. Germline loops: CDR1 SGHVS, CDR2 FNYEAQ. Sample treatment: around 19 received Ad26.COV2.S at low or high dose, single or two shots; roughly five received placebo; per-sample allocation not given. Each sample was drawn 63 days after the first injection (of vaccine or placebo).

The chain combines TRBV7-6 with TRBJ2-7, with TRBD2 identical over 13 bases. This TCR was sampled from a person aged 18 to 65 who received the Ad26.COV2.S COVID-19 vaccine or a placebo. The material was peripheral blood, obtained in a trial of Ad26.COV2.S vaccine versus placebo. CDR3 DNA sequence: TGTGCCAGCAGCTCGGGACTAGCGGGATACCTCCAAAACTACGAGCAGTACTTC. This translates into CASSSGLAGYLQNYEQYF.